This TCR beta chain appears in the sequencing data of a study of Ad26.COV2.S vaccination and SARS-CoV-2 variants. As concerns this clone: Antigen specificity is unknown.

This CDR3 is built from 17 residues. Germline values: CDR1 LGHNA, CDR2 YNFKEQ. V was pared by 5 bases and J by 3 bases, with 19 bases between. Assay used: immunoSEQ multiplex PCR; TCRdb lists only in-frame clones, some missing. The sample has 350,000 to 600,000 clones, 70% to 90% seen once; the top ten hold 1.5% to 2%. Study findings and constraints: Placebo recipients and vaccine recipients were similar in non-spike TCR breadth. While placebo recipients had lower spike-specific TCR breadth, vaccine recipients had more.

Treatment indicated: around 19 received Ad26.COV2.S at low or high dose, single or two shots; about 5 received placebo; per-sample allocation not given. Specimens were obtained on day 63 following the first vaccine or placebo injection. This adult donor, from Boston, was 18-55 years old. V and J are TRBV4-2 and TRBJ1-4; D is unclear. The receptor's source is a person between 18 and 65 years old who received the Ad26.COV2.S COVID-19 vaccine or a placebo. Sequences were derived from peripheral blood, sampled in a trial of Ad26.COV2.S vaccine versus placebo. CDR3 DNA sequence: TGTGCCAGCAGCTTCAAATGGGGAGTAGATTCTAATGAAAAACTGTTTTTT. Amino acids: CASSFKWGVDSNEKLFF.